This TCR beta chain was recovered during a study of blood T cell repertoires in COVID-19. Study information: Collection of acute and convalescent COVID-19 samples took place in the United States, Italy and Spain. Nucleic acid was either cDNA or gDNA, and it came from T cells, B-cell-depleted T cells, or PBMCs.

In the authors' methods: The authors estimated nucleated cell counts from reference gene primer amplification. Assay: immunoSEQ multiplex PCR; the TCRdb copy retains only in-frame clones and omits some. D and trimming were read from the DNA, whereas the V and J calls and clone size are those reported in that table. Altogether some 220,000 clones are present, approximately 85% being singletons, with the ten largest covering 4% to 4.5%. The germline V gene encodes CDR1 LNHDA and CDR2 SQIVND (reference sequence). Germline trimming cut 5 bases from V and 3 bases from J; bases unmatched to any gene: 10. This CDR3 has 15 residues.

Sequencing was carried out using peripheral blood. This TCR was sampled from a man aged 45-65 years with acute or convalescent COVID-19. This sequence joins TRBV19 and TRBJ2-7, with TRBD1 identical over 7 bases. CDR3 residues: CASSALGQTLYEQYF. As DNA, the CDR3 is TGTGCCAGTAGTGCCCTGGGACAGACCCTCTACGAGCAGTACTTC.